These T cell receptor beta chains were read from a single sample in a study of molecular identifiers for immune sequencing clone quantification. TCRdb recomputed calls from the PCR reads with MiXCR, one row per CDR3 protein. The sample shows some 650,000 distinct CDR3 sequences, just under 20% of them seen only once. Sample: naive CD8+ T cells from blood, with Jurkat cell RNA spiked in. The receptor source for this set is a human donor in good health. Some libraries in this study had Jurkat cell RNA spiked in. Both conserved end residues are part of each CDR3. The D gene is left open where the match is weak. Size tells how often a clone was seen (once, few, many) or the class of an expanded clone, and some rows leave it out.

cdr3_nt cdr3_aa d_call j_call clone_size v_call
TGTGCCAGCTCATTCCCTGGCGCAGGGTCTAATTCACCCCTCCACTTT CASSFPGAGSNSPLHF NA TRBJ1-6 once TRBV18
TGCGCCAGCAGCCAAGATGCCCGGGGGCAGGTTAATTCACCCCTCCACTTT CASSQDARGQVNSPLHF NA TRBJ1-6 NA TRBV4-3
TGCGCCAGCAGCTTGAATCAGGGGGTGAAAACCTACGAGCAGTACTTC CASSLNQGVKTYEQYF TRBD1 TRBJ2-7 NA TRBV5-1
TGTGCCAGTAAGACAGACCTCACTGAAGCTTTCTTT CASKTDLTEAFF NA TRBJ1-1 many TRBV19
TGCAGTGCTAGAGATAAGGCTAGCGGGATGTCGTTCTTC CSARDKASGMSFF TRBD2 TRBJ2-1 many TRBV20-1
TGTGCCAGCAGAGGAGGGACAGGGGCTTCCTACGAGCAGTACTTC CASRGGTGASYEQYF TRBD1 TRBJ2-7 many TRBV27
TGTGCCAGCAGCCAAGTATTGACAGGGCCTGAAGCTTTCTTT CASSQVLTGPEAFF TRBD1 TRBJ1-1 many TRBV14
TGTGCCAGCAGTTTAACCATGCCGGATACGCAGTATTTT CASSLTMPDTQYF NA TRBJ2-3 many TRBV27
TGTGCCAGCAGCCCTTTACCATCAAGCCCGCAATACAATGAGCAGTTCTTC CASSPLPSSPQYNEQFF NA TRBJ2-1 many TRBV7-9
TGTGCCAGCGTGACAGGATTTTACAATGAGCAGTTCTTC CASVTGFYNEQFF NA TRBJ2-1 NA TRBV5-6
TGTGCCAGCAGCCCACGTACAGGGGGTAGGCACGAGCAGTACTTC CASSPRTGGRHEQYF TRBD1 TRBJ2-7 few TRBV27
TGCGCCAGCAGCTCAGATTCTCAGGGGTATTCGTATCAAGAGACCCAGTACTTC CASSSDSQGYSYQETQYF NA TRBJ2-5 many TRBV5-1
TGTGCCAGCAGCAGACAGGGATTGGACACCGGGGAGCTGTTTTTT CASSRQGLDTGELFF TRBD1 TRBJ2-2 NA TRBV5-3
TGTGCCACCAGCGGTGACAGGGCTATTGGAAACACCATATATTTT CATSGDRAIGNTIYF TRBD1 TRBJ1-3 NA TRBV15
TGTGCCAGTGGGGTAGGTGGAAACACCATATATTTT CASGVGGNTIYF NA TRBJ1-3 few TRBV19
TGTGCCAGTGAGGGGCTAGACGACACCGGGGAGCTGTTTTTT CASEGLDDTGELFF NA TRBJ2-2 many TRBV9
TGTGCCAGCACCCGGACTAATCAGCCCCAGCATTTT CASTRTNQPQHF NA TRBJ1-5 NA TRBV2
TGTGCCAGCAGCTTGATGAGCGGTTCCTACGAGCAGTACTTC CASSLMSGSYEQYF NA TRBJ2-7 NA TRBV5-8
TGTGCCAGCAGTTTAGGCTGGGGGCCTGGCGATGAGCAGTTCTTC CASSLGWGPGDEQFF NA TRBJ2-1 NA TRBV12-3/TRBV12-4
TGTGCCAGCAGAGATACTAGCGAGATGGTCACAGATACGCAGTATTTT CASRDTSEMVTDTQYF TRBD2 TRBJ2-3 many TRBV11-2
TGTGCCATCAGTGGTAGCGGGAGGGCCCACGAGCAGTACTTC CAISGSGRAHEQYF TRBD2 TRBJ2-7 few TRBV10-3
TGTGCCAGCAGTCCAACAAAATTTGAAACTGGAAACACCATATATTTT CASSPTKFETGNTIYF NA TRBJ1-3 many TRBV6-6
TGTGCCACCAGTGATTTTTCAAGGGGTGTAGAGACCCAGTACTTC CATSDFSRGVETQYF NA TRBJ2-5 many TRBV24-1
TGTGCCAGCAGCTTAGGGGCAGGGGAGGTCGCAGATACGCAGTATTTT CASSLGAGEVADTQYF NA TRBJ2-3 NA TRBV9
TGTGCCAGCAGCGACACAGGGCCCGAGCAGTACTTC CASSDTGPEQYF NA TRBJ2-7 many TRBV7-9